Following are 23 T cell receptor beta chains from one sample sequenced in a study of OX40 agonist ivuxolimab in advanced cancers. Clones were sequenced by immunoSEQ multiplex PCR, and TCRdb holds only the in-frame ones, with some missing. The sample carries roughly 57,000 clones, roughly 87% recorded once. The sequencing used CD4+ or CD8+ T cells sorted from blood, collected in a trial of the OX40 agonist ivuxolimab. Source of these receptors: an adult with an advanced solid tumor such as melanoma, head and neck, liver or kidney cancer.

The CDR3 sequence: CSVVASGNTIYF. The CDR3 bases are TGCAGCGTTGTAGCCTCTGGAAACACCATATATTTT. The rearrangement uses TRBV29-1 and TRBJ1-3; D not resolved. Between the trimmed V and J ends, which lost 4 bases and 0 bases, there was a span of 4 bases. Germline values: CDR1 SQVTM, CDR2 ANQGSEA. The CDR3 has 12 amino acids.

CDR3 sequence: CASSLELAEPYEQYF. In DNA, the CDR3 is TGTGCCAGCAGCTTGGAATTAGCGGAGCCCTACGAGCAGTACTTC. The chain recombines TRBV5-4 with TRBJ2-7, with TRBD2 as a possible D gene (6 bases). V was cut by 0 bases and J by 2 bases, with 12 bases left in between. The CDR3 runs 15 residues. The germline V gene has CDR1 SGHNT and CDR2 YYREEE (reference sequence). Filled out from reference TRBV5-4 and TRBJ2-7, the complete variable domain reads ETGVTQSPTHLIKTRGQQVTLRCSSQSGHNTVSWYQQALGQGPQFIFQYYREEENGRGNFPPRFSGLQFPNYSSELNVNALELDDSALYLCASSLELAEPYEQYFGPGTRLTVT.

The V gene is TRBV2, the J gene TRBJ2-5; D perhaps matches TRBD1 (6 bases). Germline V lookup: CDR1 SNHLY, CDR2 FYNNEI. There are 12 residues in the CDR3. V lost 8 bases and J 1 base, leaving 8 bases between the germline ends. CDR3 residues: CASGQTQETQYF. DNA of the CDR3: TGTGCCAGCGGACAGACCCAAGAGACCCAGTACTTC.

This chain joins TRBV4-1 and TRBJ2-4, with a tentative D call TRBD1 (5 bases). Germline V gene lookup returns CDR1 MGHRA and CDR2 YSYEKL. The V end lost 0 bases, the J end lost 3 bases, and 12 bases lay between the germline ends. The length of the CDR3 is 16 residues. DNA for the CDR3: TGCGCCAGCAGCCAAGATAGGCAGGGCCTCAAAAACATTCAGTACTTC. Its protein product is CASSQDRQGLKNIQYF.

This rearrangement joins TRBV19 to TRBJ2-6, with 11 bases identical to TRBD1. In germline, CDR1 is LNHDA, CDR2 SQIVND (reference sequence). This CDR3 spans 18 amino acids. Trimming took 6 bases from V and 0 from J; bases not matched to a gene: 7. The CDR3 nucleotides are TGTGCCAGTAGGACCCGGGGACAGGGGGTCTCTGGGGCCAACGTCCTGACTTTC. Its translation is CASRTRGQGVSGANVLTF.

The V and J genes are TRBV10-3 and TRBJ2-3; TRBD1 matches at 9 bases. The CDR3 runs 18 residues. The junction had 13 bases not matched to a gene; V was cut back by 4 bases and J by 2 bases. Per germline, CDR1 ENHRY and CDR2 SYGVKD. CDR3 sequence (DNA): TGTGCCATCAGTGGGAACGTGGGGACAGGGCCCACCACAGATACGCAGTATTTT. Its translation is CAISGNVGTGPTTDTQYF.

The CDR3 coding sequence is TGTGCCAGCAGTATAACTAGCGGGGCCCAAGAGACCCAGTACTTC. It encodes CASSITSGAQETQYF. V usage is TRBV28 and J usage is TRBJ2-5, with TRBD2 matching 10 bases. The germline V gene has CDR1 MDHEN and CDR2 SYDVKM. Losses at the gene ends were 5 bases for V and 1 base for J; bases not matched to a gene: 4. The CDR3 is 15 residues long.

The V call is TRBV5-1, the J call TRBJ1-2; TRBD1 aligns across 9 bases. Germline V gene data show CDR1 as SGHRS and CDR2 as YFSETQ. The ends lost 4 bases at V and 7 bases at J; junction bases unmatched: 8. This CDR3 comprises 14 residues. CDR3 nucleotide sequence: TGCGCCAGCAGCCCGAGGACAGGGGAAGGTGGCTACACCTTC. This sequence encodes CASSPRTGEGGYTF. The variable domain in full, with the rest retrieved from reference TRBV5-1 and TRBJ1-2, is KAGVTQTPRYLIKTRGQQVTLSCSPISGHRSVSWYQQTPGQGLQFLFEYFSETQRNKGNFPGRFSGRQFSNSRSEMNVSTLELGDSALYLCASSPRTGEGGYTFGSGTRLTVV.

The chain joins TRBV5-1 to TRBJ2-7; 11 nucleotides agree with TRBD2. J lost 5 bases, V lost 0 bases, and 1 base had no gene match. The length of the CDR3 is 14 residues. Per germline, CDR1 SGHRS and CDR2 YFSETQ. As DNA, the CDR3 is TGCGCCAGCAGCTTGGTACTAGCGGGAGACGAGCAGTACTTC. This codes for CASSLVLAGDEQYF.

As DNA, the CDR3 is TGTGCCACCAGCAGAGAGCCAAGCGGAACCGGGGAGCTGTTTTTT. It is translated as CATSREPSGTGELFF. The V call is TRBV15, the J call TRBJ2-2; TRBD2 might be the D (5 bases). Germline CDR1 and CDR2: LNHNV and YYDKDF (reference sequence). CDR3 length equals 15 residues. Trimming took 0 bases from V and 5 from J, leaving 10 bases between them. The full variable domain, with the rest looked up from reference TRBV15 and TRBJ2-2, is DAMVIQNPRYQVTQFGKPVTLSCSQTLNHNVMYWYQQKSSQAPKLLFHYYDKDFNNEADTPDNFQSRRPNTSFCFLDIRSPGLGDTAMYLCATSREPSGTGELFFGEGSRLTVL.

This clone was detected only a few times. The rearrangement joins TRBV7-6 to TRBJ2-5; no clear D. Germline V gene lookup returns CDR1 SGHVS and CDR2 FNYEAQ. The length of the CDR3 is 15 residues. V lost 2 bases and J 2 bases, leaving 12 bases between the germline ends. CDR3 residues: CASSLRAALQETQYF. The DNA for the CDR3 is TGTGCCAGCAGCTTAAGGGCCGCGTTACAAGAGACCCAGTACTTC.

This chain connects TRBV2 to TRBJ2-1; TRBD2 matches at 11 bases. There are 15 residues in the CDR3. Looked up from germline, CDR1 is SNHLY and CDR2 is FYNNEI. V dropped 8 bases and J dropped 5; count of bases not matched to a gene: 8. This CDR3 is CASSVAGGPNNEQFF. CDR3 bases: TGTGCCAGCTCGGTAGCGGGAGGGCCGAACAATGAGCAGTTCTTC.

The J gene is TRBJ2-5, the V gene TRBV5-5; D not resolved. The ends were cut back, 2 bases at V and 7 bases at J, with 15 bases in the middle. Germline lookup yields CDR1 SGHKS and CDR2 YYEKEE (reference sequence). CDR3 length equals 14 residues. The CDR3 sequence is CASSLSIQAGTQYF. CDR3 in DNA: TGTGCCAGCAGCTTAAGTATCCAGGCAGGGACCCAGTACTTC.

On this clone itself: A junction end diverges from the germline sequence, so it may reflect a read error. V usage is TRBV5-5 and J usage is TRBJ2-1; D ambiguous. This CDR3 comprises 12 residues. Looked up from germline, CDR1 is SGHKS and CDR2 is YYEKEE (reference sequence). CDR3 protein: CASSLIYDEQFF. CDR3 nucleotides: TGTGCCAGCAGCTTGATCTACGATGAGCAGTTCTTC.

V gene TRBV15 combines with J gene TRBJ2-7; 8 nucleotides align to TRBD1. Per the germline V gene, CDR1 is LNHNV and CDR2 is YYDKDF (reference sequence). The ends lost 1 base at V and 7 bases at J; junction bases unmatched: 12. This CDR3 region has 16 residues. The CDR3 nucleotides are TGTGCCACCAGCAGAGCCCGCAGGGGGCTATCGGGAGAGCAGTACTTC. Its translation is CATSRARRGLSGEQYF.

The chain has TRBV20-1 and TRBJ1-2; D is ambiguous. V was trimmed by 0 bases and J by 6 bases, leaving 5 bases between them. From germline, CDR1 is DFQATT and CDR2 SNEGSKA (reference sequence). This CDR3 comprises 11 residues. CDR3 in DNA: TGCAGTGCTAGAGATTCGGATGGCTACACCTTC. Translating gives CSARDSDGYTF.

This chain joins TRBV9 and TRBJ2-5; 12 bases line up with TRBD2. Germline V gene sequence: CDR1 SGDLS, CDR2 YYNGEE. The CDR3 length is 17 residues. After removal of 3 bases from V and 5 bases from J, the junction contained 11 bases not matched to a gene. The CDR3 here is CASSGPILAGGGETQYF. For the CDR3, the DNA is TGTGCCAGCAGCGGACCAATACTAGCGGGAGGTGGGGAGACCCAGTACTTC.

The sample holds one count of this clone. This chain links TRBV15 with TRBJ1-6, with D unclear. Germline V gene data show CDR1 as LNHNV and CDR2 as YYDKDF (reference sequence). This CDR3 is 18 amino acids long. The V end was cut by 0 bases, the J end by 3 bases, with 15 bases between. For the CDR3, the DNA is TGTGCCACCAGCAGAGATCCTCGGAAGGATGGCTATAATTCACCCCTCCACTTT. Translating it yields CATSRDPRKDGYNSPLHF.

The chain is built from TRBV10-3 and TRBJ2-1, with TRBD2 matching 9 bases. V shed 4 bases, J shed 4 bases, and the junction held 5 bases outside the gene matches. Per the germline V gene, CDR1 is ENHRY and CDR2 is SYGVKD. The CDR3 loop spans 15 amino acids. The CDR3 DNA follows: TGTGCCATCAGTGGTAGCGGGAGCGAGTACAATGAGCAGTTCTTC. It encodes CAISGSGSEYNEQFF.

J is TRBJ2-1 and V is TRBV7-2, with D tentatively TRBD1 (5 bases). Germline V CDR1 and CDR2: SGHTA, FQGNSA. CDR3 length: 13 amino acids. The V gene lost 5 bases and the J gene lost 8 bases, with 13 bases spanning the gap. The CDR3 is CASSTYLGDEQFF. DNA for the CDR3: TGTGCCAGCAGCACCTATCTAGGGGATGAGCAGTTCTTC.

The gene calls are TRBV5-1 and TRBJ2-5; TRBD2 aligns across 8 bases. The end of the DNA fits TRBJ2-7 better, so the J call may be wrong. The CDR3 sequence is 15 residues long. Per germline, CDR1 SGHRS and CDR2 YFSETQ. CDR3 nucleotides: TGCGCCAGCAGCTTGCCCAGCGGGAGCGTAAGCGAGCAGTACTTC. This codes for CASSLPSGSVSEQYF.

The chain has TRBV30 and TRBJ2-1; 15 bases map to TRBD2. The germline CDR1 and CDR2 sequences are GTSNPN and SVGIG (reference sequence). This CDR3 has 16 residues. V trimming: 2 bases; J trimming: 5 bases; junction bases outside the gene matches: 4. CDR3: CAWSKGTSGRNNEQFF. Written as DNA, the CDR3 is TGTGCCTGGAGTAAAGGGACTAGCGGGAGGAACAATGAGCAGTTCTTC.

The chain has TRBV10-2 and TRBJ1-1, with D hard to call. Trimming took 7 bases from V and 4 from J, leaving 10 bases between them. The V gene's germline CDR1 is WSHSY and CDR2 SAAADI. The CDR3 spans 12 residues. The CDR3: CASKAPGTEAFF. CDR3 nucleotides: TGCGCCAGCAAGGCCCCGGGCACTGAAGCTTTCTTT.